The rows below give T cell receptor beta chains drawn from one sample of a study of blood T cell repertoires in COVID-19. Generated by immunoSEQ multiplex PCR, the TCRdb table keeps only in-frame clones and is missing some. Altogether some 300,000 clones are present, approximately 89% being singletons, with the ten largest covering roughly 10%. The material sequenced was PBMCs or T cells enriched from blood (not recorded which). The receptor source for this set is a woman in her 30s who had recovered from COVID-19. Each CDR3 is given with its conserved first and last residue. The order of the fields is D gene, clone size, V gene, J gene, CDR3 DNA, CDR3 protein. D genes are given only for firm matches. Size values are once, few and many counts, or a class for expanded clones, and some rows have none.

NA	NA	TRBV27	TRBJ1-6	TGTGCCAGCAGTTTATTTTCAGATCTTTATAATTCACCCCTCCACTTT	CASSLFSDLYNSPLHF
NA	NA	TRBV27	TRBJ2-1	TGTGCCAGCAGTGCCGGGTCCTACAATGAGCAGTTCTTC	CASSAGSYNEQFF
NA	NA	TRBV27	TRBJ2-2	TGTGCCAGCAGTAAGTGGGGAGACACCGGGGAGCTGTTTTTT	CASSKWGDTGELFF
NA	many	TRBV7-9	TRBJ2-2	TGTGCCAGCAGCTTCCTACCACCAAACGGGGAGCTGTTTTTT	CASSFLPPNGELFF
NA	NA	TRBV29-1	TRBJ1-1	TGCAGCGTTGCGAGTATGGACAGATGGACTGAAGCTTTCTTT	CSVASMDRWTEAFF
TRBD2	NA	TRBV5-6	TRBJ2-2	TGTGCCAGCAGCCCGGGGGGTTTAAACACCGGGGAGCTGTTTTTT	CASSPGGLNTGELFF
NA	few	TRBV19	TRBJ1-4	TGTGCCAGTAGTAGGGGGGTAAGGACTGCAACTAATGAAAAACTGTTTTTT	CASSRGVRTATNEKLFF
NA	few	TRBV27	TRBJ1-6	TGTGCCAGCAGTCGATGGGGAGAAAATAATTCACCCCTCCACTTT	CASSRWGENNSPLHF
TRBD2	NA	TRBV7-9	TRBJ2-3	TGTGCCAGCAGCTTTGGGCTAGCGGGAGGACAGTTAGGCGCGGATACGCAGTATTTT	CASSFGLAGGQLGADTQYF
NA	many	TRBV5-5	TRBJ1-5	TGTGCCAGCAGCTTGGGACCCTCGCAGGGTGAGCAGCCCCAGCATTTT	CASSLGPSQGEQPQHF
NA	NA	TRBV7-6	TRBJ1-1	TGTGCCAGCAGCAGACACCAAAACAGGGTCGAGGACACTGAAGCTTTCTTT	CASSRHQNRVEDTEAFF
NA	NA	TRBV6-2/TRBV6-3	TRBJ2-7	TGTGCCAGCAGTTACTTAGACAGTCAGCAGTACTTC	CASSYLDSQQYF
NA	NA	TRBV5-8	TRBJ2-6	TGTGCCACTCCACCTGGCGGGCCCTACCTTTACGGGGCCAACGTCCTGACTTTC	CATPPGGPYLYGANVLTF
NA	NA	TRBV27	TRBJ2-1	TGTGCCAGCAGTCTGCGCCGACAGACCAATGAGCAGTTCTTC	CASSLRRQTNEQFF
NA	NA	TRBV27	TRBJ2-1	TGTGCCAGCAGTTTGGGAGTAGGCTCCTACAATGAGCAGTTCTTC	CASSLGVGSYNEQFF
TRBD1	NA	TRBV7-2	TRBJ1-1	TGTGCCAGCAGCTTTGGGACAGCAATGAACACTGAAGCTTTCTTT	CASSFGTAMNTEAFF
TRBD1	NA	TRBV14	TRBJ1-1	TGTGCCAGCAGCCAAGTCACAGGGGGGGGTGAAGCTTTCTTT	CASSQVTGGGEAFF
NA	once	TRBV6-5	TRBJ1-1	TGTGCCAGCAGTTACTCGACGGGGGAAAGTGTAGCTTTCTTT	CASSYSTGESVAFF
TRBD1	NA	TRBV24-1	TRBJ2-3	TGTGCCACCAGTGATGGGGACAGGGTGGGGGGTAAGGATACGCAGTATTTT	CATSDGDRVGGKDTQYF
TRBD2	NA	TRBV6-4	TRBJ2-3	TGTGCCAGCAGTTTACTAGCGGGAGGCACAGATACGCAGTATTTT	CASSLLAGGTDTQYF
TRBD1	NA	TRBV7-2	TRBJ2-7	TGTGCCAGCAGCCCAACCGGGACAGGGTGGGACGAGCAGTACTTC	CASSPTGTGWDEQYF
NA	once	TRBV11-2	TRBJ2-7	TGTGCCAGCAGCATCCGTGTAGCCGGGGAAAAACCGGCCGAGCAGTACTTC	CASSIRVAGEKPAEQYF
NA	NA	TRBV6-2/TRBV6-3	TRBJ1-2	TGTGCCAGCAGTTACAGGAGCTTCAACTATGGCTACACCTTC	CASSYRSFNYGYTF
TRBD1	NA	TRBV10-3	TRBJ2-1	TGTGCCATTGGACAGGGCGGCCCAACCTACAATGAGCAGTTCTTC	CAIGQGGPTYNEQFF
TRBD2	NA	TRBV15	TRBJ2-2	TGTGCCACCAGCAGAGATCCTACGTCCGGGACTAGCGGGAGGGCCCCCGGGGAGCTGTTTTTT	CATSRDPTSGTSGRAPGELFF
NA	NA	TRBV11-3	TRBJ2-5	TGTGCCAGCAGCTCCCCACGGGGTGCAGAGACCCAGTACTTC	CASSSPRGAETQYF
TRBD1	few	TRBV23-1	TRBJ1-2	TGCGCCAGCAGTCAATCGGACAGGTATGGCTACACCTTC	CASSQSDRYGYTF
NA	NA	TRBV5-5	TRBJ2-7	TGTGCCAGCAGCCAATGGGCAGGCGGAGGCCGTGAGCAGTACTTC	CASSQWAGGGREQYF
TRBD1	NA	TRBV6-5	TRBJ1-5	TGTGCCAGCAGCCGACAGGGGATTGGCAATCAGCCCCAGCATTTT	CASSRQGIGNQPQHF
NA	NA	TRBV7-6	TRBJ2-2	TGTGCCAGCAGGCAAGGGGCTCCGAACACCGGGGAGCTGTTTTTT	CASRQGAPNTGELFF
NA	NA	TRBV6-4	TRBJ1-1	TGTGCCAGCAGTGACTCTGGGAGGGGGAACACTGAAGCTTTCTTT	CASSDSGRGNTEAFF
TRBD1	NA	TRBV5-6	TRBJ1-1	TGTGCCAGCAGCCTACAGGGGACAGCTTTCTTT	CASSLQGTAFF
NA	NA	TRBV7-3	TRBJ2-7	TGTGCCAGCAGCTTATATTCAAGGGAGACCGGAGAGCAGTACTTC	CASSLYSRETGEQYF
NA	once	TRBV12-1	TRBJ1-2	TGTGCCAGCAGCTACCCTACAGGGAACACCTTC	CASSYPTGNTF
NA	NA	TRBV27	TRBJ1-4	TGTGCCAGCAGTTCCCGCGCGGGGGCTTATAATGAAAAACTGTTTTTT	CASSSRAGAYNEKLFF
NA	once	TRBV11-2	TRBJ2-1	TGTGCCAGCAGCTTAGTGAGGGAGCAGTTCTTC	CASSLVREQFF
NA	once	TRBV5-1	TRBJ1-2	TGCGCCAGCACCTTCGCCTCCACTCCTGGCTACACCTTC	CASTFASTPGYTF
NA	few	TRBV5-6	TRBJ2-1	TGTGCCAGCAGCCCCCAGGAGCGCCGGGGATATGAGCAGTTCTTC	CASSPQERRGYEQFF
NA	NA	TRBV7-9	TRBJ1-1	TGTGCCAGCAGCACATCTAGCAGGGGCGCTGAAGCTTTCTTT	CASSTSSRGAEAFF
TRBD2	NA	TRBV3-1/TRBV3-2	TRBJ2-1	TGTGCCAGCAGCCACGGAAAAAATACTAGCGGGGAATACAATGAGCAGTTCTTC	CASSHGKNTSGEYNEQFF
TRBD1	once	TRBV27	TRBJ2-7	TGTGCCAGCAGCGTACCTCTTCTGAGACAGGGGACGACAAGTGGGACCTACGAGCAGTACTTC	CASSVPLLRQGTTSGTYEQYF